These 28 T cell receptor beta chains originate from one sample sequenced in a study of T cells in narcolepsy. Measured with immunoSEQ multiplex PCR; TCRdb has only the in-frame clones, and not every one. Of about 31,000 clones in the sample, around 80% were seen once. The sample was CD45RA- memory CD4+ T cells from PBMCs. The origin of the receptors is a human donor with narcolepsy.

The chain joins TRBV5-6 to TRBJ2-5; unclear D gene. Germline CDR1 is SGHDT and CDR2 is YYEEEE. V was pared by 5 bases and J by 1 base, with 3 bases between. This CDR3 spans 11 amino acids. CDR3 residues: CASRLQETQYF. CDR3 nucleotide sequence: TGTGCCAGCAGACTCCAAGAGACCCAGTACTTC. The variable domain in full, with the rest retrieved from reference TRBV5-6 and TRBJ2-5, is DAGVTQSPTHLIKTRGQQVTLRCSPKSGHDTVSWYQQALGQGPQFIFQYYEEEERQRGNFPDRFSGHQFPNYSSELNVNALLLGDSALYLCASRLQETQYFGPGTRLLVL.

The chain links TRBV30 to TRBJ1-3; D unclear. The CDR3 loop spans 15 amino acids. Trimming left V 5 bases short and J 4 bases short, with 18 bases between. Per the germline V gene, CDR1 is GTSNPN and CDR2 is SVGIG (reference sequence). The CDR3 nucleotides read TGTGCCTGGGGTTTGGGGATGACCGGGGGAAACACCATATATTTT. This translates into CAWGLGMTGGNTIYF. The entire variable domain, with the rest obtained from reference TRBV30 and TRBJ1-3, is as follows: SQTIHQWPATLVQPVGSPLSLECTVEGTSNPNLYWYRQAAGRGLQLLFYSVGIGQISSEVPQNLSASRPQDRQFILSSKKLLLSDSGFYLCAWGLGMTGGNTIYFGEGSWLTVV.

The chain links TRBV7-9 to TRBJ1-5, with TRBD1 matching over 7 bases. This CDR3 is built from 15 residues. The germline V gene encodes CDR1 SEHNR and CDR2 FQNEAQ (reference sequence). Trimming cost V 5 bases and J 4 bases; bases outside gene matches: 8. CDR3 sequence reads: CASSLGQAPNQPQHF. Here the CDR3 DNA reads TGTGCCAGCAGCCTCGGACAGGCCCCTAATCAGCCCCAGCATTTT.

This clone was counted once. The genes are TRBV18 and TRBJ2-2; 8 nucleotides match TRBD1. Unmatched junction bases numbered 2, after V lost 3 bases and J lost 2 bases. Looked up from germline, CDR1 is KGHSH and CDR2 is LQKENI. CDR3 size: 15 residues. The CDR3 reads CASSPAGGNTGELFF. CDR3 nucleotides: TGTGCCAGCTCACCGGCAGGGGGCAACACCGGGGAGCTGTTTTTT.

The chain joins TRBV19 to TRBJ1-1; tentative D call: TRBD1 (5 bases). This CDR3 is 14 amino acids long. Deletions cut 6 bases from V and 1 base from J, with 12 bases between. Germline V lookup: CDR1 LNHDA, CDR2 SQIVND (reference sequence). CDR3 residues: CASSPPRGNTEAFF. The CDR3 DNA follows: TGTGCCAGTAGCCCCCCTAGGGGGAACACTGAAGCTTTCTTT.

To note about this clone: One junction end does not reproduce the germline sequence, and a read error may be involved. The chain uses TRBV7-7 and TRBJ2-2, with 8 bases fitting TRBD2. The germline gives CDR1 SSHAT, CDR2 FNYEAQ (reference sequence). The CDR3 runs 16 residues. CDR3 loop: CASTPQSGRRTGELFF. The CDR3 bases are TGTGCTAGCACCCCTCAGAGCGGGAGACGAACCGGGGAGCTGTTTTTT.

This chain connects TRBV21-1 to TRBJ1-4; TRBD1, the table's D call, was not compared with the DNA. TRBV21-1 is recorded as a pseudogene. The CDR3 loop spans 20 amino acids. This CDR3 is CASSKGIPTGQNATNEKLFF. The CDR3 DNA sequence: TGTGCCAGCAGCAAAGGAATCCCGACAGGACAAAATGCAACTAATGAAAAACTGTTTTTT.

This clone was seen just once. The gene calls are TRBV28 and TRBJ2-1, with unresolved D. This CDR3 has 13 residues. Looked up from germline, CDR1 is MDHEN and CDR2 is SYDVKM. Trimming stripped 8 bases from V and 6 bases from J, with 14 bases between. CDR3 sequence: CASLPDSGNEQFF. CDR3 DNA sequence: TGTGCCAGCCTCCCAGACTCGGGCAATGAGCAGTTCTTC.

In this sample, this clone turned up a few times. The V call is TRBV5-6, the J call TRBJ2-1; 9 bases line up with TRBD2. The CDR3 contains 14 residues. The germline CDR1 and CDR2 sequences are SGHDT and YYEEEE. J was trimmed by 12 bases and V by 0 bases; bases with no gene match: 7. The CDR3 region has the DNA TGTGCCAGCAGCTTGGCGGGTAGCGGGAGTTCGCAGTTCTTC. Its protein is CASSLAGSGSSQFF.

This clone was counted a few times. This rearrangement joins TRBV2 to TRBJ2-1, with D uncertain. Trimming took 7 bases from V and 8 from J, leaving 12 bases between them. CDR1 and CDR2 (germline): SNHLY, FYNNEI. The CDR3 runs 12 residues. The CDR3: CASTAEGDEQFF. As DNA, the CDR3 is TGTGCCAGCACTGCAGAAGGCGATGAGCAGTTCTTC.

The chain is built from TRBV5-1 and TRBJ2-4; 9 positions match TRBD1. This CDR3 region has 14 residues. V dropped 0 bases and J dropped 7; count of bases not matched to a gene: 2. From germline, CDR1 is SGHRS and CDR2 YFSETQ. The CDR3 region is CASSLVGTGNIQYF. CDR3 in DNA: TGCGCCAGCAGCTTGGTAGGGACAGGGAACATTCAGTACTTC.

The chain has TRBV7-9 and TRBJ1-1; weak D call: TRBD1 (5 bases). CDR3 length: 16 residues. V gave up 2 bases and J gave up 2 bases, with 15 bases separating them. Germline V gives CDR1 SEHNR, CDR2 FQNEAQ (reference sequence). DNA for the CDR3: TGTGCCAGCAGCTTAAGCGTTGCCGGGACTAACACTGAAGCTTTCTTT. Protein product: CASSLSVAGTNTEAFF. Complete variable domain (other parts from reference TRBV7-9 and TRBJ1-1): DTGVSQNPRHKITKRGQNVTFRCDPISEHNRLYWYRQTLGQGPEFLTYFQNEAQLEKSRLLSDRFSAERPKGSFSTLEIQRTEQGDSAMYLCASSLSVAGTNTEAFFGQGTRLTVV.

The genes are TRBV27 and TRBJ2-1, with a tentative D call TRBD1 (6 bases). Germline CDR1 and CDR2: MNHEY and SMNVEV (reference sequence). The CDR3 extends over 15 amino acids. Trimming cost V 5 bases and J 2 bases, with 13 bases left between them. The CDR3 DNA sequence: TGTGCCAGCAGTACTACAGGGTCCGCCTACAATGAGCAGTTCTTC. This translates into CASSTTGSAYNEQFF.

The chain combines TRBV5-5 with TRBJ2-2; 11 bases agree with TRBD1. Trimming removed 4 bases from V and 6 bases from J; junction bases left unmatched: 8. The CDR3 extends over 16 amino acids. Per the germline V gene, CDR1 is SGHKS and CDR2 is YYEKEE (reference sequence). In DNA form, the CDR3 reads TGTGCCAGCAGCCCCGGACAGGGGGCGCGGCCCGGGGAGCTGTTTTTT. This translates into CASSPGQGARPGELFF.

This chain joins TRBV2 and TRBJ1-5, with 8 positions matching TRBD1. J was trimmed by 7 bases and V by 6 bases; bases with no gene match: 11. Germline V gene lookup returns CDR1 SNHLY and CDR2 FYNNEI. The CDR3 is made up of 15 amino acids. The CDR3 protein is CASRPDRGSGQPQHF. The CDR3 coding sequence is TGTGCCAGCAGACCCGACAGGGGTAGCGGGCAGCCCCAGCATTTT.

The chain couples TRBV19 to TRBJ2-1; 7 bases fit TRBD1. The trim removed 7 bases at V and 2 bases at J, leaving 8 bases unmatched. Germline-derived CDR1 and CDR2 are LNHDA and SQIVND (reference sequence). The CDR3 contains 15 residues. The CDR3 protein is CASTFRDSTYNEQFF. Here the CDR3 DNA reads TGTGCCAGTACCTTCCGGGACAGCACCTACAATGAGCAGTTCTTC. The variable domain in full, completed from reference TRBV19 and TRBJ2-1, reads DGGITQSPKYLFRKEGQNVTLSCEQNLNHDAMYWYRQDPGQGLRLIYYSQIVNDFQKGDIAEGYSVSREKKESFPLTVTSAQKNPTAFYLCASTFRDSTYNEQFFGPGTRLTVL.

J is TRBJ1-1 and V is TRBV6-1, with 7 bases lining up with TRBD1. With V trimmed by 7 bases and J by 3 bases, 11 bases remained unmatched. Germline CDR1 is MNHNS and CDR2 is SASEGT. The CDR3 spans 15 residues. The CDR3 DNA sequence: TGTGCCAGCAAACGACAGGGAGGGGCGGACACTGAAGCTTTCTTT. Its protein product is CASKRQGGADTEAFF.

This rearrangement joins TRBV6-6 to TRBJ1-2; no reliable D call. V lost 6 bases and J lost 7, with 18 bases in between. This CDR3 is 14 amino acids long. Germline CDR1 and CDR2: MNHNY and SVGAGI (reference sequence). DNA for the CDR3: TGTGCCAGCAGATTCCCCGCGGGAGAGCGTGGCTACACCTTC. It is translated as CASRFPAGERGYTF.

On this clone: This sample also contains other DNA sequences that code for the same CDR3. J is TRBJ1-2 and V is TRBV2; TRBD1 agrees at 8 bases. Germline CDR1 SNHLY, CDR2 FYNNEI. V lost 6 bases and J lost 4; bases outside the gene matches: 7. CDR3 length: 14 amino acids. The CDR3 bases are TGTGCCAGCAGCGAACGACAGGGGACCTATGGCTACACCTTC. It translates to CASSERQGTYGYTF.

V is TRBV2 and J is TRBJ2-2; 7 bases are shared with TRBD2. Per the germline V gene, CDR1 is SNHLY and CDR2 is FYNNEI. The CDR3 sequence is 19 residues long. V was pared by 3 bases and J by 3 bases, with 16 bases of the junction left unmatched. The CDR3 region is CASSDARGSMAGYTGELFF. For the CDR3, the DNA is TGTGCCAGCAGTGACGCCCGCGGGAGTATGGCGGGGTACACCGGGGAGCTGTTTTTT.

This chain links TRBV4-1 with TRBJ2-2; D not resolved. Germline CDR1 reads MGHRA; CDR2 reads YSYEKL. V shed 0 bases and J shed 5 bases, with 10 bases lying between them. CDR3 length: 15 amino acids. The CDR3 DNA is TGCGCCAGCAGCCAAGATCGAGACCCAACCGGGGAGCTGTTTTTT. The encoded protein is CASSQDRDPTGELFF.

Only one count was recorded for this clone. The V and J genes are TRBV7-6 and TRBJ2-1, with 11 bases that match TRBD2. This CDR3 contains 17 residues. Trimming took 4 bases from V and 7 from J; bases not matched to a gene: 12. The V gene's germline CDR1 is SGHVS and CDR2 FNYEAQ. The chain's CDR3 is CASSSIAGGLTLNEQFF. The CDR3 DNA follows: TGTGCCAGCAGCTCCATAGCGGGGGGGCTTACGTTAAATGAGCAGTTCTTC.

The rearrangement joins TRBV2 to TRBJ2-7, with D possibly called TRBD1 or TRBD2 (7 bases each). V shed 4 bases and J shed 3 bases, with 19 bases lying between them. There are 16 residues in the CDR3. The V gene's germline CDR1 is SNHLY and CDR2 FYNNEI. CDR3 loop: CASSVYGAGGDYEQYF. The DNA for the CDR3 is TGTGCCAGCAGTGTTTACGGGGCAGGGGGGGACTACGAGCAGTACTTC.

This clone qualifies as large. Additional DNA sequences in this sample encode the identical CDR3. This chain uses TRBV27 with TRBJ1-2; D unclear. Per the germline V gene, CDR1 is MNHEY and CDR2 is SMNVEV (reference sequence). This CDR3 comprises 13 residues. V was clipped by 3 bases and J by 2 bases, with 7 bases between them. The CDR3 here is CASSFEGNYGYTF. The CDR3 DNA sequence: TGTGCCAGCAGTTTTGAAGGGAACTATGGCTACACCTTC.

This clone was detected only a few times. The gene calls are TRBV10-2 and TRBJ1-2; 8 bases are shared with TRBD1. Germline assignment: CDR1 WSHSY and CDR2 SAAADI. The length of the CDR3 is 15 residues. The junction had 12 bases not matched to a gene; V was cut back by 4 bases and J by 8 bases. The CDR3 protein is CASSVGDRTGFGYTF. The CDR3, as DNA: TGCGCCAGCAGTGTGGGAGACAGGACAGGGTTCGGCTACACCTTC.

This chain joins TRBV2 and TRBJ2-6; a possible D gene is TRBD1 (6 bases). Trimming took 2 bases from V and 1 from J, leaving 6 bases between them. CDR1 SNHLY and CDR2 FYNNEI come from the germline V gene. The CDR3 totals 15 residues. The chain's CDR3 is CASSETGSGANVLTF. The CDR3 DNA follows: TGTGCCAGCAGTGAAACAGGGTCTGGGGCCAACGTCCTGACTTTC.

This clone was detected once. The chain carries TRBV5-1 and TRBJ2-1; maybe TRBD1 (5 bases). CDR1 is SGHRS and CDR2 is YFSETQ in the germline V gene. CDR3 length equals 13 residues. Trimming removed 4 bases at V and 8 bases at J, with 13 bases between. CDR3 amino acids: CASSLDIQDEQFF. Written as DNA, the CDR3 is TGCGCCAGCAGCCTGGACATCCAGGATGAGCAGTTCTTC.

The chain joins TRBV10-1 to TRBJ2-2; 12 bases map to TRBD2. Germline loops: CDR1 WNHNN, CDR2 SYGVQD (reference sequence). V lost 3 bases to trimming and J lost 6 bases; unmatched junction nucleotides: 2. The CDR3 is 15 amino acids. The CDR3 protein is CASSELAGGAGELFF. The CDR3 nucleotides are TGCGCCAGCAGTGAACTAGCGGGGGGTGCCGGGGAGCTGTTTTTT.